Below, 12 T cell receptor beta chains from the same sample are listed, as sequenced in a study of cytomegalovirus exposure and HLA in healthy donors. Repertoires were generated with immunoSEQ multiplex PCR, while TCRdb's copy carries only in-frame clones and drops some. The profile shows fewer than 120,000 clones, approximately 87% of them singletons. The sample consisted of PBMCs. The receptors shown here come from a woman aged 30 to 39 in good health and CMV-seropositive.

J is TRBJ2-5 and V is TRBV6-1, with D possibly matching TRBD2 (7 bases). The germline V and J ends were trimmed by 6 bases and 2 bases, with 16 bases remaining between them. The CDR3 totals 15 residues. From germline, CDR1 is MNHNS and CDR2 SASEGT. The CDR3 here is CASSRGGGVQETQYF. Written as DNA, the CDR3 is TGTGCCAGCAGCCGAGGGGGGGGCGTACAAGAGACCCAGTACTTC.

V is TRBV5-6 and J is TRBJ2-5; the D is unclear. Trimming took off 0 bases at V and 2 bases at J, with 11 bases between the two ends. This CDR3 contains 15 residues. Germline lookup yields CDR1 SGHDT and CDR2 YYEEEE. CDR3 nucleotide sequence: TGTGCCAGCAGCTTGGTTGCGGCCCCGCAAGAGACCCAGTACTTC. Translated, it gives CASSLVAAPQETQYF.

This clone showed up just a few times. The chain joins TRBV6-5 to TRBJ1-2; D is possibly TRBD1 (5 bases). The CDR3 length is 14 residues. Trimming pared 6 bases from V and 0 bases from J, leaving 11 bases between. Germline loops: CDR1 MNHEY, CDR2 SVGAGI. The CDR3 is CASRPTAANYGYTF. The CDR3 DNA reads as TGTGCCAGCAGACCGACAGCCGCTAACTATGGCTACACCTTC.

The V call is TRBV6-1, the J call TRBJ2-7; maybe TRBD1 (6 bases). Germline loops: CDR1 MNHNS, CDR2 SASEGT. This CDR3 region has 15 residues. Trimming removed 7 bases at V and 3 bases at J, with 19 bases between. CDR3 sequence: CASTPAWGPDYEQYF. CDR3 sequence (DNA): TGTGCCAGCACACCCGCCTGGGGGCCCGACTACGAGCAGTACTTC.

The chain employs TRBV6-6 and TRBJ1-5; D gene uncertain. Trimming stripped 6 bases from V and 3 bases from J, with 12 bases between. The germline V gene encodes CDR1 MNHNY and CDR2 SVGAGI (reference sequence). This CDR3 is 14 amino acids long. The CDR3 here is CASRERATNQPQHF. DNA of the CDR3: TGTGCCAGCAGGGAGCGGGCGACCAATCAGCCCCAGCATTTT.

The gene calls are TRBV25-1 and TRBJ1-2, with D tentatively TRBD1 (5 bases). Germline V gene sequence: CDR1 MGHDK, CDR2 SYGVNS. The CDR3 sequence is 14 residues long. Trimming shortened V by 5 bases and J by 1 base, and 11 bases separated the two germline ends. In nucleotides, the CDR3 is TGTGCCAGCAGTCGACAGTGGCTTAACTATGGCTACACCTTC. Its translation: CASSRQWLNYGYTF.

The chain combines TRBV2 with TRBJ2-3; 8 positions match TRBD2. Germline CDR1 and CDR2: SNHLY and FYNNEI. Trimming took 5 bases from V and 4 from J; bases not matched to a gene: 8. CDR3 length: 15 residues. The CDR3 DNA sequence: TGTGCCAGCAGTCGCCGGGGGGGCGTATCAGATACGCAGTATTTT. Translated, it gives CASSRRGGVSDTQYF.

This clone was detected once. The chain is built from TRBV4-1 and TRBJ1-1; D might be TRBD1 (5 bases). The germline V and J ends were trimmed by 2 bases and 1 base, with 11 bases remaining between them. The CDR3 covers 15 residues. Germline CDR1 MGHRA, CDR2 YSYEKL. CDR3 protein: CASSQKQEGNTEAFF. For the CDR3, the DNA is TGCGCCAGCAGCCAAAAACAGGAGGGGAACACTGAAGCTTTCTTT.

The chain is built from TRBV6-6 and TRBJ1-2; 8 positions agree with TRBD1. The CDR3 is 14 residues long. CDR1 is MNHNY and CDR2 is SVGAGI in the germline V gene (reference sequence). Trimming cost V 5 bases and J 7 bases; bases outside gene matches: 9. The CDR3 nucleotides read TGTGCCAGCAGTCTTGGACAGGGCACGGGTGGCTACACCTTC. As protein: CASSLGQGTGGYTF.

V is TRBV7-2 and J is TRBJ2-1; TRBD2 might be the D (5 bases). The CDR3 contains 13 residues. CDR1 is SGHTA, CDR2 FQGNSA, per germline. Trimming left V 0 bases short and J 9 bases short, with 9 bases between. CDR3 sequence (DNA): TGTGCCAGCAGCTTAGCGGAGGCGAGTGAGCAGTTCTTC. It specifies CASSLAEASEQFF.

The chain has TRBV5-1 and TRBJ1-2; 9 positions agree with TRBD1. Germline trimming cut 7 bases from V and 6 bases from J; bases unmatched to any gene: 4. CDR3 length: 12 residues. In germline, CDR1 is SGHRS, CDR2 YFSETQ. The CDR3 here is CASYGQGHGYTF. CDR3 coding DNA: TGCGCCAGCTACGGACAGGGGCATGGCTACACCTTC.

The genes are TRBV6-6 and TRBJ2-3; TRBD2 matches at 14 bases. Losses at the gene ends were 5 bases for V and 2 bases for J; bases not matched to a gene: 3. This CDR3 has 16 amino acids. CDR1 is MNHNY and CDR2 is SVGAGI in the germline V gene (reference sequence). Here the CDR3 reads CASSRTSGGSTDTQYF. CDR3 coding DNA: TGTGCCAGCAGTCGGACTAGCGGGGGGTCCACAGATACGCAGTATTTT.